What follows describes a single T cell receptor (beta chain). In the authors' workflow: Amplification of reference gene primers was used by the study to estimate nucleated cell counts. The repertoire was sequenced with immunoSEQ multiplex PCR; TCRdb's copy has only in-frame clones and lacks some. For V, J and clone size, that table is used; D and trimming come from the DNA. The sample gives about 49,000 clones, roughly 80% of which show up once; roughly 2.6% is in the top ten. This sample was taken from a study of blood T cell repertoires in COVID-19. Study details: Researchers got acute and convalescent COVID-19 samples from the United States, Italy and Spain. T cells, B-cell-depleted T cells, or PBMCs provided the cDNA or gDNA that served as material.

The sample consisted of peripheral blood. The sequence derives from a woman aged 60-75 years with acute or convalescent COVID-19.

Written as DNA, the CDR3 is TGTGCCAGTAGTGCTTACGGGGGGTCGGATACGCAGTATTTT. It codes for CASSAYGGSDTQYF. V and J are TRBV19 and TRBJ2-3; 7 nucleotides line up with TRBD2. CDR3 length: 14 amino acids. Germline V gene lookup returns CDR1 LNHDA and CDR2 SQIVND (reference sequence). V dropped 5 bases and J dropped 6; count of bases not matched to a gene: 8. The full variable domain, in which reference TRBV19 and TRBJ2-3 provide the parts outside the CDR3, is DGGITQSPKYLFRKEGQNVTLSCEQNLNHDAMYWYRQDPGQGLRLIYYSQIVNDFQKGDIAEGYSVSREKKESFPLTVTSAQKNPTAFYLCASSAYGGSDTQYFGPGTRLTVL.